This entry describes one T cell receptor (beta chain). Additional DNA sequences in this sample encode the identical CDR3. Germline V gene data show CDR1 as KGHSH and CDR2 as LQKENI. V was pared by 3 bases and J by 1 base, with 6 bases between. CDR3 length: 13 amino acids. This entry comes from a study of shared clonotypes between healthy human individuals. Genomic DNA belonging to each subset was distributed in equal measure over several immunoSEQ plates. The repertoire was sequenced with immunoSEQ multiplex PCR; TCRdb's copy has only in-frame clones and lacks some. Seen here are 650,000 to 800,000 clones, 55% to 80% observed once, and the top ten hold under 2%.

Sequences were obtained from memory CD4+ T cells sorted from blood. As for subset: CD45RA-negative fraction. This TCR derives from a woman aged 25 to 45 in good health. The J gene is TRBJ2-5, the V gene TRBV18; no firm D call. The CDR3 here is CASSPTIQETQYF. The CDR3 DNA reads TGTGCCAGCTCACCTACGATCCAAGAGACCCAGTACTTC. Combining the CDR3 with reference TRBV18 and TRBJ2-5 gives the whole variable domain NAGVMQNPRHLVRRRGQEARLRCSPMKGHSHVYWYRQLPEEGLKFMVYLQKENIIDESGMPKERFSAEFPKEGPSILRIQQVVRGDSAAYFCASSPTIQETQYFGPGTRLLVL.